This T cell receptor beta chain came from a study of T cell changes during pregnancy in multiple sclerosis (dated by TCRdb to the late 2010s). Concerning the study at large: Changes in the T cell repertoire over the course of pregnancy were examined in this study in women with multiple sclerosis.

Library preparation used the immunoSEQ multiplex PCR assay. TCRdb's version of the immuneACCESS table is confined to in-frame rearrangements and falls short of the full clone set. An unresolved V gene accounts for under half of the shortfall where checked; the remainder is of unknown origin. The table for this sample lists more than 70,000 clones; 90% to 95% of them were counted only once. The ten largest clones take up 2.5% of the sample. Based on the germline V gene, the CDR1 and CDR2 sequences are SGHAT and FQNNGV. Trimming removed 2 bases from V and 8 bases from J, leaving 4 bases between the germline ends. The CDR3 numbers 11 residues from cysteine through phenylalanine. The kept DNA is CDR3 alone, 33 bases in frame from the first base. Note on this clone: Its antigen specificity is not known. Base qualities are missing; no much larger clone stands one base away.

This chain is built from TRBV11-2 and TRBJ1-3; there is no confident call for the D gene. The sample here was peripheral blood, taken in the second trimester of pregnancy. The sequence was collected from a female donor with multiple sclerosis, enrolled in a pregnancy study. The DNA sequence is TGTGCCAGCAGCTTAATCGACACCATATATTTT. Its translation is CASSLIDTIYF.